The 21 T cell receptor beta chains below were found in one sample sequenced in a study of CD8 T cells in Susac syndrome. The RNA input was roughly 0.45 to 1 ug, and it was reverse transcribed with random hexamers. TCRdb reanalysed the immunoSEQ multiplex PCR reads using MiXCR and keeps one entry per CDR3 protein. The data hold approximately 260,000 distinct CDR3 sequences, with 90% to 97% observed a single time. The source material was CD4+ T cells from PBMCs. Receptors were obtained from a human donor with Susac syndrome.

The V and J genes are TRBV18 and TRBJ1-1, with D hard to call. Looked up from germline, CDR1 is KGHSH and CDR2 is LQKENI. The V end was cut by 2 bases, the J end by 3 bases, with 10 bases between. This CDR3 region has 14 residues. CDR3 sequence (DNA): TGTGCCAGCTCACCAACTCGCAGTTACACTGAAGCTTTCTTT. It translates to CASSPTRSYTEAFF.

The chain carries TRBV30 and TRBJ2-7, with D possibly TRBD1 on 5 matching bases. Deletions cut 0 bases from V and 2 bases from J, with 23 bases between. CDR1 GTSNPN and CDR2 SVGIG come from the germline V gene (reference sequence). The CDR3 runs to 18 residues. The CDR3 protein is CAWSVKDYALDRAYEQYF. The CDR3 nucleotides read TGTGCCTGGAGTGTAAAGGATTACGCGTTAGACAGAGCCTACGAGCAGTACTTC.

Only one count was recorded for this clonotype. J is TRBJ2-5 and V is TRBV6-5, with D maybe TRBD2 (6 bases). Germline V CDR1 and CDR2: MNHEY, SVGAGI. V was cut by 5 bases and J by 7 bases, with 8 bases left in between. This CDR3 has 11 residues. The CDR3 spells CASSRGGTQYF. DNA of the CDR3: TGTGCCAGCAGTAGGGGAGGGACCCAGTACTTC.

The chain is built from TRBV6-5 and TRBJ1-2; D uncertain. The CDR3 spans 14 residues. The germline V and J ends were trimmed by 3 bases and 10 bases, with 18 bases remaining between them. Germline loops: CDR1 MNHEY, CDR2 SVGAGI. In DNA, the CDR3 is TGTGCCAGCAGTTATGGCTGGCCGTCATCCGTCTACACCTTC. It yields the protein CASSYGWPSSVYTF.

The rearrangement joins TRBV27 to TRBJ1-5; 10 bases are a match to TRBD1. This CDR3 comprises 14 residues. V shed 7 bases and J 6 bases; nucleotides not matched to a gene: 6. The germline gives CDR1 MNHEY, CDR2 SMNVEV (reference sequence). This chain's CDR3 is CASMTGGGGQPQHF. CDR3 nucleotides: TGTGCCAGCATGACAGGGGGCGGGGGTCAGCCCCAGCATTTT.

The genes are TRBV14 and TRBJ2-5; 13 bases line up with TRBD2. Germline V gene data show CDR1 as SGHDN and CDR2 as FVKESK. V gave up 3 bases and J gave up 10 bases; unmatched junction bases: 14. CDR3 size: 17 residues. The CDR3: CASSHRLTSGRAWDQYF. CDR3 sequence (DNA): TGTGCCAGCAGCCACCGTCTAACTAGCGGGAGGGCCTGGGACCAGTACTTC.

V is TRBV29-1 and J is TRBJ1-3; a weak D match, TRBD1 (6 bases). The CDR3 is made up of 14 amino acids. Germline V lookup: CDR1 SQVTM, CDR2 ANQGSEA. V was shortened by 5 bases and J by 0 bases, with 11 bases between the two germline ends. The CDR3 region has the DNA TGCAGCGTTCACGGGGGCTACTCTGGAAACACCATATATTTT. Encoded protein: CSVHGGYSGNTIYF.

V usage is TRBV7-9 and J usage is TRBJ2-2; D is possibly TRBD1 or TRBD2 (5 bases each). This CDR3 is built from 14 residues. Deletions cut 6 bases from V and 2 bases from J, with 10 bases between. CDR1 SEHNR and CDR2 FQNEAQ come from the germline V gene (reference sequence). The CDR3 loop reads CASRRGANTGELFF. CDR3 nucleotide sequence: TGTGCCAGCAGGCGAGGGGCAAACACCGGGGAGCTGTTTTTT.

The chain has TRBV2 and TRBJ2-1; no clear D. V lost 5 bases to trimming and J lost 0 bases, with 11 bases between them. The CDR3 has 15 amino acids. The germline V gene encodes CDR1 SNHLY and CDR2 FYNNEI. The CDR3 loop reads CASSPDWSSYNEQFF. The CDR3 nucleotides are TGTGCCAGCAGTCCTGACTGGAGCTCCTACAATGAGCAGTTCTTC.

The count of this clonotype is one. The V gene is TRBV27, the J gene TRBJ1-4, with D tentatively TRBD1 (5 bases). V was shortened by 6 bases and J by 4 bases, with 18 bases between the two germline ends. Germline CDR1 MNHEY, CDR2 SMNVEV (reference sequence). The CDR3 runs 16 residues. The CDR3 DNA sequence: TGTGCCAGCAGCCTCCCTCGGGGGGGAGTTAATGAAAAACTGTTTTTT. Residues: CASSLPRGGVNEKLFF.

This rearrangement joins TRBV25-1 to TRBJ2-2; D remains ambiguous. The V end was cut by 7 bases, the J end by 6 bases, with 9 bases between. The germline V gene encodes CDR1 MGHDK and CDR2 SYGVNS. The CDR3 spans 12 residues. The CDR3 protein is CASTPHPGELFF. In DNA, the CDR3 is TGTGCCAGCACCCCCCACCCCGGGGAGCTGTTTTTT.

V and J are TRBV20-1 and TRBJ1-1, with TRBD1 matching over 9 bases. With V trimmed by 1 base and J by 0 bases, 9 bases remained unmatched. Germline lookup yields CDR1 DFQATT and CDR2 SNEGSKA (reference sequence). The CDR3 is 17 residues long. The CDR3 DNA follows: TGCAGTGCTAGAGCGGACAGGGGAGTGAAAATGAACACTGAAGCTTTCTTT. This gives the protein CSARADRGVKMNTEAFF.

CDR3 DNA: TGCAGTGCTAGATGGACGGGTCGAACCTCCTACGAGCAGTACTTC. Its protein is CSARWTGRTSYEQYF. V usage is TRBV20-1 and J usage is TRBJ2-7; D not certain. Germline V gives CDR1 DFQATT, CDR2 SNEGSKA (reference sequence). Deletions cut 2 bases from V and 0 bases from J, with 14 bases between. CDR3 length: 15 residues.

The chain links TRBV20-1 to TRBJ1-1, with D perhaps matching TRBD1 (6 bases). The germline V and J ends were trimmed by 2 bases and 1 base, with 20 bases remaining between them. Looked up from germline, CDR1 is DFQATT and CDR2 is SNEGSKA (reference sequence). CDR3 size: 17 residues. CDR3 DNA: TGCAGTGCTAGACTACGCCTCGGGGGCGCGGGGAACACTGAAGCTTTCTTT. Encoded protein: CSARLRLGGAGNTEAFF.

This clonotype was observed a single time. This chain uses TRBV3-1 with TRBJ2-1; D call uncertain. The CDR3 is 14 amino acids. The germline V and J ends were trimmed by 6 bases and 10 bases, with 19 bases remaining between them. Germline V gives CDR1 LGHDT, CDR2 YNNKEL (reference sequence). In nucleotides, the CDR3 is TGTGCCAGCAGGCACCGGGCTCTCCTCACGGAGCAGTTCTTC. Amino acids: CASRHRALLTEQFF.

The chain employs TRBV2 and TRBJ1-4; maybe TRBD1 (5 bases). Germline CDR1 reads SNHLY; CDR2 reads FYNNEI. Trimming pared 8 bases from V and 0 bases from J, leaving 13 bases between. The CDR3 sequence is 15 residues long. The CDR3 loop reads CASGRQLATNEKLFF. CDR3 DNA: TGTGCCAGCGGGAGACAGCTTGCAACTAATGAAAAACTGTTTTTT.

The rearrangement links TRBV11-2 to TRBJ2-1, with TRBD1 identical over 7 bases. The CDR3 runs to 15 residues. Germline assignment: CDR1 SGHAT and CDR2 FQNNGV. The junction had 9 bases not matched to a gene; V was cut back by 5 bases and J by 5 bases. CDR3 coding DNA: TGTGCCAGCAGCCCGCTGACAGGGTATCACAATGAGCAGTTCTTC. Translated: CASSPLTGYHNEQFF.

The J gene is TRBJ2-1, the V gene TRBV3-1; D may be TRBD2 (6 bases). The germline V gene encodes CDR1 LGHDT and CDR2 YNNKEL (reference sequence). CDR3 length equals 15 residues. V dropped 1 base and J dropped 4 bases, with 11 bases sitting between them. The CDR3 loop reads CASSQGNGGYNEQFF. CDR3 sequence (DNA): TGTGCCAGCAGCCAAGGGAACGGGGGTTACAATGAGCAGTTCTTC.

This chain joins TRBV20-1 and TRBJ1-2; 7 bases match TRBD1. With 6 bases clipped from V and 3 bases from J, the junction kept 10 bases outside the gene matches. The CDR3 runs to 14 residues. CDR1 DFQATT and CDR2 SNEGSKA come from the germline V gene (reference sequence). The CDR3 here is CSAEQGKVDYGYTF. In nucleotides, the CDR3 is TGCAGTGCCGAACAGGGGAAGGTCGACTATGGCTACACCTTC.

The chain is built from TRBV19 and TRBJ2-4; no clear D. In germline, CDR1 is LNHDA, CDR2 SQIVND (reference sequence). V was trimmed by 5 bases and J by 8 bases, leaving 13 bases between them. The CDR3 contains 13 residues. CDR3 region: CASSSLPRDIQYF. For the CDR3, the DNA is TGTGCCAGTAGTTCTCTACCTCGGGACATTCAGTACTTC.

The J gene is TRBJ2-7, the V gene TRBV5-1; no firm D call. Trimming shortened V by 0 bases and J by 5 bases, and 9 bases separated the two germline ends. There are 13 residues in the CDR3. From germline, CDR1 is SGHRS and CDR2 YFSETQ. CDR3 bases: TGCGCCAGCAGCTTGGCCCCCAACAACGAGCAGTACTTC. Amino acids: CASSLAPNNEQYF.